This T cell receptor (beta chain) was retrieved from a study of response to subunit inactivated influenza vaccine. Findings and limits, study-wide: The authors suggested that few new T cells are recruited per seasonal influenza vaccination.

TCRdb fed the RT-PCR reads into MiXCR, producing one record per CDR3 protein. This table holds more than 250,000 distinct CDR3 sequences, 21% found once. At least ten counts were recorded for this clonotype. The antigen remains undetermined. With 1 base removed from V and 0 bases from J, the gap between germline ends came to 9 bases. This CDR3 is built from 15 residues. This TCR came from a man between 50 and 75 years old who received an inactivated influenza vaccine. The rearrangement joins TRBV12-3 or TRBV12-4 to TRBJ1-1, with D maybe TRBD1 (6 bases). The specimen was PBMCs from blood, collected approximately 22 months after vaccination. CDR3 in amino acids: CASSLGGDMNTEAFF. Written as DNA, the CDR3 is TGTGCCAGCAGTTTAGGGGGGGACATGAACACTGAAGCTTTCTTT.